The present entry profiles one T cell receptor (beta chain) with its context. A few counts support this clone. Its antigen specificity is not known. No per-base quality is available; no much larger clone lies one base away. This entry is derived from a study of OX40 agonist ivuxolimab in advanced cancers. For the wider study: The costimulatory receptor OX40 (CD134) was targeted by ivuxolimab, a fully human IgG2 agonistic monoclonal antibody. Patients were allowed to have had prior anti-PD-1, anti-PD-L1 or anti-CTLA-4 therapy, and approximately 40% of the dose-escalation patients had been treated with checkpoint inhibitors. In the dose-escalation cohort, 70% to 85% of patients were male, and the mean age was 60 years with a range of about 20 to 79. Intravenous ivuxolimab was administered to patients every 2 weeks at six dose levels: 0.01, 0.1, 0.3, 1.5, 3 and 10 mg/kg. Of the 50 to 55 patients in dose escalation, some 20 had hepatocellular carcinoma, some 15 had melanoma, 9 had renal cell carcinoma and 9 had head and neck cancer. The point of sequencing TCRbeta in the periphery was to test whether ivuxolimab changed TCR sequence diversity and drove clonal T-cell expansion. The monotherapy dose-escalation portion (N ≈ 56 patients) of the phase I ivuxolimab trial is reported in the paper. Partial responses were achieved by three dose-escalation patients, of whom one had hepatocellular carcinoma and two had cutaneous melanoma.

The paper's findings and limits, for the study overall: Which antigens the clonally expanded peripheral T cells were specific for was not determined. In the 0.1-3.0 mg/kg groups, partial responders had among the lowest normalized peripheral clonal expansion, particularly in CD8+ T cells. At doses from 0.1 to 3.0 mg/kg, clonal expansion was seen in both CD4+ and CD8+ blood T cells between baseline and week 6. After ivuxolimab, expanded clones were on average more numerous among CD8+ T cells than among CD4+ T cells. Low levels of normalized T-cell clonal expansion were also shown by some nonresponding patients.

For sequencing of the TCRbeta CDR3 region, genomic DNA was extracted from the sorted cells. The immunoSEQ Assay was used to sequence the TCRbeta CDR3 regions. Here the immuneACCESS table is served through TCRdb, limited to in-frame sequences with V and J called. Missing clones are a known gap in these copies; in checked studies unresolved V genes cover under half, and the rest lacks a known reason. The sample yields roughly 80,000 clones; around nine tenths were counted once. The ten biggest clones cover around 5.9% of the sample. The trial excluded patients who had a history of autoimmune disease or were on systemic immunosuppression. In every dose cohort, peripheral blood was drawn for TCR sequencing at baseline, cycle 4 day 1, and cycle 7 day 1. Samples came from an open-label, multicenter, first-in-human phase I dose-escalation trial of ivuxolimab. Adults with locally advanced or metastatic melanoma, renal cell carcinoma, hepatocellular carcinoma or head and neck squamous cell carcinoma were enrolled in the trial. CD4+ and CD8+ T cells were sorted separately from peripheral blood before TCR sequencing.

The sample consisted of CD4+ or CD8+ T cells sorted from blood, taken in a trial of the OX40 agonist ivuxolimab. The TCR originated in an adult with an advanced solid tumor such as melanoma, head and neck, liver or kidney cancer.

The CDR3 protein sequence reads: CASSLTGLSEQYF. The sequenced DNA is TGTGCCAGCAGCTTAACAGGTTTAAGTGAGCAGTACTTC. This receptor chain uses TRBV7-2 and TRBJ2-7; a tentative D match to TRBD1 spans 5 bases. From the cysteine through the phenylalanine, the CDR3 covers 13 amino acids. Just the 39-base CDR3 DNA is kept, in frame starting at base 1. Per the germline V gene, SGHTA is the CDR1 and FQGNSA is the CDR2. V lost 2 bases and J lost 7 bases; the stretch between them is 12 bases long. The entire variable domain, with the stretches around the CDR3 drawn from the reference TRBV7-2 and TRBJ2-7 proteins, is GAGVSQSPSNKVTEKGKDVELRCDPISGHTALYWYRQSLGQGLEFLIYFQGNSAPDKSGLPSDRFSAERTGGSVSTLTIQRTQQEDSAVYLCASSLTGLSEQYFGPGTRLTVT.